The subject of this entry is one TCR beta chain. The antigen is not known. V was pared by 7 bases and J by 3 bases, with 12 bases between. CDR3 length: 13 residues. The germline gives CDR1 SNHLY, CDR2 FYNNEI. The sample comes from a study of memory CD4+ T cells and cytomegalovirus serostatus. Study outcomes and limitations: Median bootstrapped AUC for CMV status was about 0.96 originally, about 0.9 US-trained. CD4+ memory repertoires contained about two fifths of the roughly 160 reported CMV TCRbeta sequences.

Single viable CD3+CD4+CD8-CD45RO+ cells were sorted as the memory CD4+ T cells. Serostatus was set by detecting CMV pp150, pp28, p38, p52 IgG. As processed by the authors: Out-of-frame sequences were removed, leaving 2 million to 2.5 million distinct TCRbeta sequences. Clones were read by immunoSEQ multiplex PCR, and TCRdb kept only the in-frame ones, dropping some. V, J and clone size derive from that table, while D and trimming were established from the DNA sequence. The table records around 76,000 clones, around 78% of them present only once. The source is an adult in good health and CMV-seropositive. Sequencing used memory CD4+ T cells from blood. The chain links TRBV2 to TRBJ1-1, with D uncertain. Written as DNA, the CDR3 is TGTGCCAGCATCTTGCTGTCCGACACTGAAGCTTTCTTT. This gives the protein CASILLSDTEAFF.